The next 22 T cell receptor beta chains were all read from a single sample in a study of cytomegalovirus exposure and HLA in healthy donors. The PCR contained 60 Vbeta and 13 Jbeta primers. Produced via immunoSEQ multiplex PCR; TCRdb's table is partial and in-frame only. The sample consists of roughly 230,000 clones, about 93% of them appearing once. Sequencing input: PBMCs. Receptor source: a girl aged 2 to 10 in good health and CMV-seronegative.

This clone came up once. The chain recombines TRBV5-1 with TRBJ2-1, with D maybe TRBD1 (6 bases). The CDR3 length is 15 residues. From germline, CDR1 is SGHRS and CDR2 YFSETQ. The ends were cut back, 4 bases at V and 5 bases at J, with 16 bases in the middle. CDR3 nucleotides: TGCGCCAGCAGCCCTGGACAGTTTACCCACAATGAGCAGTTCTTC. Translation: CASSPGQFTHNEQFF.

The rearrangement links TRBV6-1 to TRBJ1-5; possible D gene TRBD1, 5 bases. Per the germline V gene, CDR1 is MNHNS and CDR2 is SASEGT. Trimming cost V 8 bases and J 9 bases, with 17 bases left between them. The CDR3 has 13 residues. In nucleotides, the CDR3 is TGTGCCAGCGAAGGTGGGGGGGATCGGCCCCAGCATTTT. It codes for CASEGGGDRPQHF.

The gene calls are TRBV11-3 and TRBJ2-5; possible D gene TRBD2, 6 bases. The V end was cut by 0 bases, the J end by 7 bases, with 12 bases between. Germline V CDR1 and CDR2: SGHNT, YENEEA. This CDR3 is built from 14 residues. The CDR3 sequence is CASSLDAGSGTQYF. The CDR3 coding sequence is TGTGCCAGCAGCTTAGACGCGGGGTCGGGGACCCAGTACTTC. The full variable domain, in which reference TRBV11-3 and TRBJ2-5 provide the parts outside the CDR3, is EAGVVQSPRYKIIEKKQPVAFWCNPISGHNTLYWYLQNLGQGPELLIRYENEEAVDDSQLPKDRFSAERLKGVDSTLKIQPAELGDSAVYLCASSLDAGSGTQYFGPGTRLLVL.

V is TRBV15 and J is TRBJ2-5, with D uncertain. Trimming cost V 3 bases and J 3 bases, with 8 bases left between them. Germline loops: CDR1 LNHNV, CDR2 YYDKDF (reference sequence). There are 13 residues in the CDR3. CDR3 DNA sequence: TGTGCCACCAGCAGCACCCAGAAAGAGACCCAGTACTTC. This encodes CATSSTQKETQYF.

The rearrangement uses TRBV6-5 and TRBJ1-1, with TRBD1 matching over 9 bases. Germline CDR1 MNHEY, CDR2 SVGAGI. The CDR3 length is 14 residues. Unmatched junction bases numbered 3, after V lost 5 bases and J lost 2 bases. CDR3 bases: TGTGCCAGCAGTGTGACAGGGGGTAACACTGAAGCTTTCTTT. As protein: CASSVTGGNTEAFF.

The J gene is TRBJ1-1, the V gene TRBV29-1; D not certain. The germline gives CDR1 SQVTM, CDR2 ANQGSEA. The CDR3 is made up of 15 amino acids. Deletions cut 2 bases from V and 1 base from J, with 14 bases between. DNA of the CDR3: TGCAGCGTTGAAAAGCGGGTTGATAAGAACACTGAAGCTTTCTTT. Protein: CSVEKRVDKNTEAFF.

The chain joins TRBV7-9 to TRBJ1-4; perhaps TRBD1 as D (5 bases). Per the germline V gene, CDR1 is SEHNR and CDR2 is FQNEAQ (reference sequence). This CDR3 region has 16 residues. With 5 bases removed from V and 6 bases from J, the gap between germline ends came to 19 bases. The CDR3 protein is CASSHSPGGNYEKLFF. CDR3 nucleotides: TGTGCCAGCAGCCACAGCCCGGGGGGGAATTATGAAAAACTGTTTTTT.

The chain couples TRBV5-6 to TRBJ2-7; D remains ambiguous. V gave up 0 bases and J gave up 3 bases, with 13 bases separating them. The CDR3 runs to 15 residues. In germline, CDR1 is SGHDT, CDR2 YYEEEE. The CDR3 DNA reads TGTGCCAGCAGCTTGGGTTCAGGTTTAATCTACGAGCAGTACTTC. It is translated as CASSLGSGLIYEQYF.

This sequence joins TRBV10-1 and TRBJ2-3; TRBD2 matches at 9 bases. This CDR3 region has 14 residues. Germline lookup yields CDR1 WNHNN and CDR2 SYGVQD (reference sequence). Trimming removed 7 bases from V and 4 bases from J; junction bases left unmatched: 6. The CDR3 DNA reads as TGCGCCAGCAATAGCGGGAGCGGGCCAGATACGCAGTATTTT. Translating it yields CASNSGSGPDTQYF.

The genes are TRBV28 and TRBJ2-5, with 9 bases aligning to TRBD2. The germline V gene has CDR1 MDHEN and CDR2 SYDVKM. Losses at the gene ends were 5 bases for V and 4 bases for J; bases not matched to a gene: 11. The CDR3 is 16 residues long. The CDR3, as DNA: TGTGCCAGCAGTGCCCTTTGGGCGGGAGGGCCAGAGACCCAGTACTTC. It is translated as CASSALWAGGPETQYF.

This clone was seen once. The chain carries TRBV6-1 and TRBJ2-4, with 10 bases lining up with TRBD2. From germline, CDR1 is MNHNS and CDR2 SASEGT. The CDR3 is made up of 19 amino acids. Unmatched junction bases numbered 10, after V lost 2 bases and J lost 0 bases. The CDR3 protein is CASSEIELAGFRAKNIQYF. In DNA, the CDR3 is TGTGCCAGCAGTGAAATCGAACTAGCGGGGTTTCGAGCCAAAAACATTCAGTACTTC.

The rearrangement uses TRBV15 and TRBJ1-1, with 7 bases lining up with TRBD1. CDR1 is LNHNV, CDR2 YYDKDF, per germline (reference sequence). The junction had 10 bases not matched to a gene; V was cut back by 0 bases and J by 3 bases. The CDR3 sequence is 17 residues long. CDR3 region: CATSRDPRGLLDTEAFF. The CDR3, as DNA: TGTGCCACCAGCAGAGACCCTAGGGGGCTATTGGACACTGAAGCTTTCTTT.

This chain links TRBV5-1 with TRBJ2-7; a weak D match, TRBD2 (5 bases). Germline-derived CDR1 and CDR2 are SGHRS and YFSETQ. CDR3 length equals 17 residues. Trimming took 1 base from V and 0 from J, leaving 17 bases between them. CDR3 coding DNA: TGCGCCAGCAGCTTGTTCCGTCCGGGGTCAGCCTCCTACGAGCAGTACTTC. This translates into CASSLFRPGSASYEQYF.

V usage is TRBV2 and J usage is TRBJ1-5; TRBD1 might be the D (6 bases). Trimming stripped 0 bases from V and 7 bases from J, with 13 bases between. This CDR3 contains 15 residues. Germline-derived CDR1 and CDR2 are SNHLY and FYNNEI. CDR3 region: CASSEAHGGAQPQHF. In nucleotides, the CDR3 is TGTGCCAGCAGTGAAGCGCATGGGGGGGCGCAGCCCCAGCATTTT.

The chain recombines TRBV29-1 with TRBJ2-2; 11 bases fit TRBD2. With V trimmed by 7 bases and J by 4 bases, 8 bases remained unmatched. CDR3 length: 15 amino acids. Germline CDR1 SQVTM, CDR2 ANQGSEA. The CDR3 nucleotides read TGCAGCGCAATTCTAGCGGGAGGTTTCACCGGGGAGCTGTTTTTT. It encodes CSAILAGGFTGELFF.

The rearrangement uses TRBV30 and TRBJ2-7; D remains ambiguous. Trimming removed 3 bases from V and 7 bases from J, with 16 bases in between. CDR3 length equals 13 residues. Germline-derived CDR1 and CDR2 are GTSNPN and SVGIG (reference sequence). CDR3 nucleotides: TGTGCCTGGAGACGGCTGGGCCCCGTGGAGCAGTACTTC. It translates to CAWRRLGPVEQYF. The variable domain in full, with the rest retrieved from reference TRBV30 and TRBJ2-7, is SQTIHQWPATLVQPVGSPLSLECTVEGTSNPNLYWYRQAAGRGLQLLFYSVGIGQISSEVPQNLSASRPQDRQFILSSKKLLLSDSGFYLCAWRRLGPVEQYFGPGTRLTVT.

V is TRBV10-2 and J is TRBJ2-7, with D perhaps matching TRBD1 (6 bases). The V end lost 6 bases, the J end lost 4 bases, and 13 bases lay between the germline ends. The CDR3 contains 13 residues. CDR1 is WSHSY, CDR2 SAAADI, per germline. The CDR3 sequence: CASSPRGVYEQYF. DNA of the CDR3: TGCGCCAGCAGCCCCAGGGGAGTATACGAGCAGTACTTC.

The chain is built from TRBV18 and TRBJ2-1; 11 nucleotides agree with TRBD2. With 1 base clipped from V and 7 bases from J, the junction kept 6 bases outside the gene matches. Germline V lookup: CDR1 KGHSH, CDR2 LQKENI. This CDR3 has 16 amino acids. The CDR3 is CASSPLAGGDGNEQFF. CDR3 coding DNA: TGTGCCAGCTCACCACTAGCGGGAGGGGATGGGAATGAGCAGTTCTTC.

The genes are TRBV27 and TRBJ2-7; 10 positions match TRBD1. The V segment lost 5 bases and the J segment 7 bases; nucleotides outside the gene matches: 8. From germline, CDR1 is MNHEY and CDR2 SMNVEV (reference sequence). The CDR3 runs to 14 residues. DNA for the CDR3: TGTGCCAGCAGTATACGACAGGGGGCGGGGGAGCAGTACTTC. Its protein is CASSIRQGAGEQYF.

CDR3 nucleotides: TGTGCCAGCAGCTTCCAGACTACCCCGAATGAGCAGTTCTTC. Translating it yields CASSFQTTPNEQFF. The chain carries TRBV11-3 and TRBJ2-1, with TRBD2 as a possible D gene (5 bases). This CDR3 is 14 amino acids long. V was pared by 3 bases and J by 7 bases, with 13 bases between. CDR1 is SGHNT and CDR2 is YENEEA in the germline V gene. The variable domain in full, completed from reference TRBV11-3 and TRBJ2-1, reads EAGVVQSPRYKIIEKKQPVAFWCNPISGHNTLYWYLQNLGQGPELLIRYENEEAVDDSQLPKDRFSAERLKGVDSTLKIQPAELGDSAVYLCASSFQTTPNEQFFGPGTRLTVL.

J is TRBJ2-7 and V is TRBV5-4; the match to TRBD2 covers 9 bases. Germline V gives CDR1 SGHNT, CDR2 YYREEE (reference sequence). V lost 4 bases, J lost 3 bases, and 8 bases stayed unmatched. This CDR3 region has 15 residues. The CDR3 region is CASSHRLAAYYEQYF. In DNA, the CDR3 is TGTGCCAGCAGCCACCGACTAGCGGCCTACTACGAGCAGTACTTC. The entire variable domain, with the rest obtained from reference TRBV5-4 and TRBJ2-7, is as follows: ETGVTQSPTHLIKTRGQQVTLRCSSQSGHNTVSWYQQALGQGPQFIFQYYREEENGRGNFPPRFSGLQFPNYSSELNVNALELDDSALYLCASSHRLAAYYEQYFGPGTRLTVT.

This clone was counted once. The J gene is TRBJ1-2, the V gene TRBV5-1; TRBD1 might be the D (5 bases). The CDR3 spans 13 residues. With 4 bases removed from V and 4 bases from J, the gap between germline ends came to 11 bases. Germline-derived CDR1 and CDR2 are SGHRS and YFSETQ. The CDR3 loop reads CASSLGEVYGYTF. The CDR3 DNA reads TGCGCCAGCAGCCTAGGGGAGGTCTATGGCTACACCTTC.